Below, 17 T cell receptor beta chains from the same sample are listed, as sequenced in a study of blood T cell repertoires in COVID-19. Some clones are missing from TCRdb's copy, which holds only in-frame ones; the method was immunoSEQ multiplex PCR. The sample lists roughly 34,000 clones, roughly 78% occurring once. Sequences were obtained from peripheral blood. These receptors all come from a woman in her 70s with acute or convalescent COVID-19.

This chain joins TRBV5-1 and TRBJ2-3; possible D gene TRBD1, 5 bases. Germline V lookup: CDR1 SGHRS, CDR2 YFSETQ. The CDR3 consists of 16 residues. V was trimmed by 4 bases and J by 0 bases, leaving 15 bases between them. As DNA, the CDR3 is TGCGCCAGCAGCCGAAGGCCGACAGACAGCACAGATACGCAGTATTTT. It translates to CASSRRPTDSTDTQYF.

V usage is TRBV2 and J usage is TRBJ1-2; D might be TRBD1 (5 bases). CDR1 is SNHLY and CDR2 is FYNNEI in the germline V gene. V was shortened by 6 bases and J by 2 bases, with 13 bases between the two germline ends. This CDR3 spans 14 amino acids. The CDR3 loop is CASSAYRTNYGYTF. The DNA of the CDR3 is TGTGCCAGCAGCGCTTACAGGACCAACTATGGCTACACCTTC.

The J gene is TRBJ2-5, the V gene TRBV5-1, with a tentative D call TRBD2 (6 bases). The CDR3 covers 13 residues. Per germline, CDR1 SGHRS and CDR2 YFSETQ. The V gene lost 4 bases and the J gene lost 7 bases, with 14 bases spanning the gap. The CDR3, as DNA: TGCGCCAGCAGCCCCTCTATAGCGGCGACCCAGTACTTC. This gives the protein CASSPSIAATQYF.

The CDR3 nucleotides are TGTGCCAGCACCCCAGAAGGCGGGCTTGTGGAGCAGTTCTTC. It codes for CASTPEGGLVEQFF. The chain combines TRBV6-1 with TRBJ2-1; possibly TRBD2 for D (5 bases). V dropped 7 bases and J dropped 10 bases, with 20 bases sitting between them. The CDR3 has 14 residues. Germline V gene sequence: CDR1 MNHNS, CDR2 SASEGT.

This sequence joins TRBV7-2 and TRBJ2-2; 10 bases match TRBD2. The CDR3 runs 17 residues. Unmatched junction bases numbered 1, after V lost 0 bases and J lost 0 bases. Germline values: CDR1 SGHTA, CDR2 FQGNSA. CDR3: CASSLAGTSANTGELFF. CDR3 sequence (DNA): TGTGCCAGCAGCTTAGCCGGGACTAGCGCGAACACCGGGGAGCTGTTTTTT.

The CDR3 loop reads CASSVAGQVYEQYF. The CDR3, as DNA: TGTGCCAGCAGCGTAGCGGGACAGGTCTACGAGCAGTACTTC. The chain recombines TRBV9 with TRBJ2-7, with TRBD1 matching over 8 bases. V lost 0 bases, J lost 3 bases, and 2 bases stayed unmatched. Per the germline V gene, CDR1 is SGDLS and CDR2 is YYNGEE. This CDR3 has 14 amino acids.

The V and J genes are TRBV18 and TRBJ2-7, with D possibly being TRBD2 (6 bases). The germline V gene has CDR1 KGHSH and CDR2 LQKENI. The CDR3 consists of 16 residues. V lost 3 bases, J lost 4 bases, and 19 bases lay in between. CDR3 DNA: TGTGCCAGCTCACCGGACACGGGACTCGCTTGGTACGAGCAGTACTTC. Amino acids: CASSPDTGLAWYEQYF.

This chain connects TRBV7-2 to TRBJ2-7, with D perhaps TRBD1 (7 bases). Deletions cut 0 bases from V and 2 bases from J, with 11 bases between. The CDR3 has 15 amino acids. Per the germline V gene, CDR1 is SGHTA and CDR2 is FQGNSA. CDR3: CASSLAAGQPYEQYF. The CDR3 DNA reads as TGTGCCAGCAGCTTAGCCGCGGGACAGCCCTACGAGCAGTACTTC. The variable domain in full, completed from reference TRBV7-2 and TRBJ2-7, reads GAGVSQSPSNKVTEKGKDVELRCDPISGHTALYWYRQSLGQGLEFLIYFQGNSAPDKSGLPSDRFSAERTGGSVSTLTIQRTQQEDSAVYLCASSLAAGQPYEQYFGPGTRLTVT.

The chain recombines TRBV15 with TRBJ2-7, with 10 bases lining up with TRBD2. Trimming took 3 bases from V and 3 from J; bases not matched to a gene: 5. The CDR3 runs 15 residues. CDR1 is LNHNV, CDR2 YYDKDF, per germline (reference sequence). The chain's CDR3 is CATSRAGTSVYEQYF. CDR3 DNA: TGTGCCACCAGCAGGGCCGGGACTAGCGTCTACGAGCAGTACTTC.

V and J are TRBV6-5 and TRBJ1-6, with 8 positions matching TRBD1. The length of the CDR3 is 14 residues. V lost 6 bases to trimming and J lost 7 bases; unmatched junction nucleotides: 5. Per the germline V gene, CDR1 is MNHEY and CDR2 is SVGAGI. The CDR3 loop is CASRPDRGNSPLHF. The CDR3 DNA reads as TGTGCCAGCAGACCCGACAGGGGAAATTCACCCCTCCACTTT.

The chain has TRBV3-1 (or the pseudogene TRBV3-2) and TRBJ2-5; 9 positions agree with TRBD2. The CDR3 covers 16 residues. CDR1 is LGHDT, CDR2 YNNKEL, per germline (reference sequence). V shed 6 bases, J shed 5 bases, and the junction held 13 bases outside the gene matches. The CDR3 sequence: CASSQRREGRRETQYF. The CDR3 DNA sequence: TGTGCCAGCAGTCAAAGGCGGGAGGGCCGTCGTGAGACCCAGTACTTC.

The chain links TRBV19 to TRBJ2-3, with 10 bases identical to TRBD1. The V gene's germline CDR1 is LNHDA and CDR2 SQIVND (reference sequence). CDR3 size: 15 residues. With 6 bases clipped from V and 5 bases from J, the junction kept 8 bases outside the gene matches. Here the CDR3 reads CASSTGQGQVDTQYF. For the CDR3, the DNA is TGTGCCAGTAGCACGGGACAGGGGCAGGTAGATACGCAGTATTTT.

CDR3 coding DNA: TGTGCCATCAGACAGGGGGGACGCTACGAGCAGTACTTC. Translation: CAIRQGGRYEQYF. The rearrangement links TRBV10-3 to TRBJ2-7; TRBD1 matches at 8 bases. V dropped 6 bases and J dropped 3; count of bases not matched to a gene: 4. The germline V gene has CDR1 ENHRY and CDR2 SYGVKD. There are 13 residues in the CDR3.

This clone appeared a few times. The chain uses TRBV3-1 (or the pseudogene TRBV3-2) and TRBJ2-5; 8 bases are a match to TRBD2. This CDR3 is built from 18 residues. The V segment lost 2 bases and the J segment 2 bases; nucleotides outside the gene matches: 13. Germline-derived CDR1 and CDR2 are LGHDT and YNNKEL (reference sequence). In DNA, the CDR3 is TGTGCCAGCAGCCAAATTGGAACGGGGGGGCCGAAACAAGAGACCCAGTACTTC. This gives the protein CASSQIGTGGPKQETQYF.

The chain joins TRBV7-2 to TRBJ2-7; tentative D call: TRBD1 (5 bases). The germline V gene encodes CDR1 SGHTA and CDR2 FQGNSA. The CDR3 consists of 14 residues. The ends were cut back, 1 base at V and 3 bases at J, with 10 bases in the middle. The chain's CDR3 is CASSLVGAYYEQYF. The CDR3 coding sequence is TGTGCCAGCAGCTTAGTTGGGGCCTACTACGAGCAGTACTTC.

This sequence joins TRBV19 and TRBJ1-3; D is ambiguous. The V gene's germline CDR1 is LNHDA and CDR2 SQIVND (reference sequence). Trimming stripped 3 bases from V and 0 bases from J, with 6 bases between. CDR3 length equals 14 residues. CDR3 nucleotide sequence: TGTGCCAGTAGTATCAGCGACTCTGGAAACACCATATATTTT. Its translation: CASSISDSGNTIYF.

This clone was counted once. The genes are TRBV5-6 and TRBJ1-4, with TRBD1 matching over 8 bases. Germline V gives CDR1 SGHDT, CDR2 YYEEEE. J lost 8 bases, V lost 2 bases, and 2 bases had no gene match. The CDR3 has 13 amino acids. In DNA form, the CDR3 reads TGTGCCAGCAGCTTCAACAGGGGGGAAAAACTGTTTTTT. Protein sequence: CASSFNRGEKLFF.